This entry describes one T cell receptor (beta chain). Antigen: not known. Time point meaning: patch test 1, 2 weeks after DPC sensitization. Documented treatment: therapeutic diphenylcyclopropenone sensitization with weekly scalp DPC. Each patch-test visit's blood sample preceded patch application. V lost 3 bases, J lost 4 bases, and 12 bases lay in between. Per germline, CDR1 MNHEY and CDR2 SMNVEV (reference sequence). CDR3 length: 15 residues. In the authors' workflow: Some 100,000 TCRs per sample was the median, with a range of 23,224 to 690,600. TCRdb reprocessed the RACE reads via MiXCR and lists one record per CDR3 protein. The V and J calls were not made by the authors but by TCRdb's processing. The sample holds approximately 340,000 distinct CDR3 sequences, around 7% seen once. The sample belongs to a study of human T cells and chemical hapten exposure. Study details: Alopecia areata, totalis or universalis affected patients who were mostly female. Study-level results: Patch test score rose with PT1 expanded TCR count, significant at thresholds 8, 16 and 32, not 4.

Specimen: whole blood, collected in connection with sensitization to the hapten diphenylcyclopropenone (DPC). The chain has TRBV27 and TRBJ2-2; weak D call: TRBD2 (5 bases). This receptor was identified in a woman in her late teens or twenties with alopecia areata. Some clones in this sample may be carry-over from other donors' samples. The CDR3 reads CASSFVRSGTGELFF. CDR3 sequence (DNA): TGTGCCAGCAGTTTCGTAAGGAGCGGCACCGGGGAGCTGTTTTTT.